The 30 T cell receptor beta chains below come from one sample, sequenced in a study of cytomegalovirus exposure and HLA in healthy donors. It was with 60 Vbeta and 13 Jbeta primers that the PCR ran. TCRdb's table, derived via immunoSEQ multiplex PCR, lists solely in-frame clones and lacks some. This sample yields about 60,000 clones, of which approximately 80% are seen a single time; almost 6% belongs to the top ten. Sequences were obtained from PBMCs. Receptor source: a male donor in good health and CMV-seronegative.

This clone was seen once. This sequence joins TRBV19 and TRBJ1-3; no firm D call. The CDR3 has 14 residues. Germline assignment: CDR1 LNHDA and CDR2 SQIVND (reference sequence). Trimming took 3 bases from V and 4 from J, leaving 10 bases between them. CDR3 in DNA: TGTGCCAGTAGTATGGCCCTGGGCGGAAACACCATATATTTT. Translated: CASSMALGGNTIYF.

V usage is TRBV7-2 and J usage is TRBJ1-2; possibly TRBD1 for D (6 bases). There are 15 residues in the CDR3. Looked up from germline, CDR1 is SGHTA and CDR2 is FQGNSA. Deletions cut 6 bases from V and 8 bases from J, with 22 bases between. For the CDR3, the DNA is TGTGCCAGCAGACCGAAGGGAGGGGGAGAGTGGGGCTACACCTTC. It is translated as CASRPKGGGEWGYTF.

The V gene is TRBV2, the J gene TRBJ1-5, with TRBD1 identical over 7 bases. CDR1 and CDR2 (germline): SNHLY, FYNNEI. The length of the CDR3 is 14 residues. The ends lost 7 bases at V and 7 bases at J; junction bases unmatched: 10. This chain's CDR3 is CASTPDRVEQPQHF. CDR3 nucleotide sequence: TGTGCCAGCACCCCCGACAGGGTAGAACAGCCCCAGCATTTT.

The chain is built from TRBV29-1 and TRBJ2-5, with 7 nucleotides matching TRBD1. Germline CDR1 and CDR2: SQVTM and ANQGSEA. This CDR3 spans 12 amino acids. V gave up 7 bases and J gave up 1 base; unmatched junction bases: 3. In DNA, the CDR3 is TGCAGCGCTGACAGGGCCCAAGAGACCCAGTACTTC. Translating gives CSADRAQETQYF.

The gene calls are TRBV5-1 and TRBJ1-4; TRBD1 agrees at 9 bases. This CDR3 region has 16 residues. The trim removed 0 bases at V and 6 bases at J, leaving 6 bases unmatched. From germline, CDR1 is SGHRS and CDR2 YFSETQ. CDR3 region: CASSLAWDREYEKLFF. In nucleotides, the CDR3 is TGCGCCAGCAGCTTGGCGTGGGACAGGGAATATGAAAAACTGTTTTTT.

This clone has a single count. This chain joins TRBV5-1 and TRBJ2-1, with D perhaps matching TRBD2 (7 bases). Looked up from germline, CDR1 is SGHRS and CDR2 is YFSETQ. The CDR3 runs 15 residues. V dropped 4 bases and J dropped 6 bases, with 17 bases sitting between them. The CDR3 nucleotides read TGCGCCAGCAGCCTCCGGGGGGCTCAATTCAATGAGCAGTTCTTC. This gives the protein CASSLRGAQFNEQFF.

The chain has TRBV7-3 and TRBJ2-1, with 9 bases aligning to TRBD2. V lost 0 bases to trimming and J lost 8 bases; unmatched junction nucleotides: 5. CDR3 length equals 15 residues. The germline V gene has CDR1 SGHTA and CDR2 FQGTGA. This CDR3 is CASSLTSGSAYEQFF. The CDR3 DNA follows: TGTGCCAGCAGCTTAACTAGCGGGAGCGCCTATGAGCAGTTCTTC.

This clone was observed a few times. The J gene is TRBJ2-7, the V gene TRBV5-1; D is unclear. The germline V gene encodes CDR1 SGHRS and CDR2 YFSETQ. The germline V and J ends were trimmed by 0 bases and 3 bases, with 7 bases remaining between them. The CDR3 sequence is 13 residues long. The CDR3 protein is CASSLGQIYEQYF. Written as DNA, the CDR3 is TGCGCCAGCAGCTTGGGTCAAATCTACGAGCAGTACTTC.

The rearrangement links TRBV7-2 to TRBJ2-5; 8 bases map to TRBD2. The CDR3 sequence is 15 residues long. J gave up 5 bases and V 5 bases, and 10 bases lay outside the gene matches. The germline gives CDR1 SGHTA, CDR2 FQGNSA. Written as DNA, the CDR3 is TGTGCCAGCAGCCGCCCCTTTAGCGGGGCTGAGACCCAGTACTTC. This gives the protein CASSRPFSGAETQYF.

The chain is built from TRBV7-8 and TRBJ1-5; 8 bases agree with TRBD1. Germline V gene lookup returns CDR1 SGHVS and CDR2 FQNEAQ. CDR3 length: 15 residues. V trimming: 3 bases; J trimming: 7 bases; junction bases outside the gene matches: 8. The CDR3 protein is CASSLDREMRQPQHF. CDR3 nucleotides: TGTGCCAGCAGCTTGGACAGGGAAATGAGGCAGCCCCAGCATTTT.

The CDR3: CASSAPGLAGVSSYNEQFF. Here the CDR3 DNA reads TGTGCCAGCAGTGCACCGGGACTAGCGGGGGTAAGCTCCTACAATGAGCAGTTCTTC. This chain connects TRBV2 to TRBJ2-1; 14 positions agree with TRBD2. Germline V CDR1 and CDR2: SNHLY, FYNNEI. This CDR3 spans 19 amino acids. With 4 bases clipped from V and 0 bases from J, the junction kept 8 bases outside the gene matches.

This chain links TRBV7-3 with TRBJ1-1; D perhaps matches TRBD1 (5 bases). From germline, CDR1 is SGHTA and CDR2 FQGTGA. V shed 3 bases and J shed 3 bases, with 8 bases lying between them. The CDR3 loop spans 13 amino acids. The CDR3: CASSFDSDTEAFF. The CDR3 coding sequence is TGTGCCAGCAGCTTCGACAGTGACACTGAAGCTTTCTTT.

The J gene is TRBJ1-5, the V gene TRBV7-6; maybe TRBD1 (5 bases). CDR1 is SGHVS, CDR2 FNYEAQ, per germline. The CDR3 loop spans 17 amino acids. V was trimmed by 0 bases and J by 0 bases, leaving 12 bases between them. This chain's CDR3 is CASSLAQDKYSNQPQHF. In DNA, the CDR3 is TGTGCCAGCAGCTTAGCGCAGGACAAGTATAGCAATCAGCCCCAGCATTTT.

This rearrangement joins TRBV23-1 to TRBJ1-5, with 7 nucleotides matching TRBD1. TRBV23-1 is marked as an open reading frame, function uncertain. This CDR3 is 20 amino acids long. V was clipped by 5 bases and J by 0 bases; unmatched bases: 19. DNA of the CDR3: TGCGCCAGCAGTTGGCCGCCCGGGACAGCGGGTCTCGATAGCAATCAGCCCCAGCATTTT. It translates to CASSWPPGTAGLDSNQPQHF.

This clone was recorded a few times. The chain recombines TRBV6-1 with TRBJ1-1, with D perhaps TRBD1 (6 bases). The CDR3 totals 13 residues. The V gene lost 1 base and the J gene lost 8 bases, with 11 bases spanning the gap. The germline gives CDR1 MNHNS, CDR2 SASEGT. The CDR3: CASSEVLQGEAFF. CDR3 nucleotides: TGTGCCAGCAGTGAAGTGCTCCAGGGGGAAGCTTTCTTT.

J is TRBJ1-2 and V is TRBV21-1; the table's D call, TRBD1, has no DNA check behind it. TRBV21-1 is a documented pseudogene. CDR3 size: 15 residues. The CDR3 sequence: CASSIGEGQKYGYTF. The CDR3 coding sequence is TGTGCCAGCAGCATAGGCGAGGGACAGAAGTATGGCTACACCTTC.

This clone was counted only a few times. The chain recombines TRBV9 with TRBJ2-7, with 9 bases fitting TRBD2. Germline V gene data show CDR1 as SGDLS and CDR2 as YYNGEE. The junction had 2 bases not matched to a gene; V was cut back by 3 bases and J by 1 base. CDR3 size: 14 residues. DNA for the CDR3: TGTGCCAGCAGCGCTAGCGGGGCTTCCTACGAGCAGTACTTC. Protein product: CASSASGASYEQYF. Looking up the rest from reference TRBV9 and TRBJ2-7 gives the full variable domain: DSGVTQTPKHLITATGQRVTLRCSPRSGDLSVYWYQQSLDQGLQFLIQYYNGEERAKGNILERFSAQQFPDLHSELNLSSLELGDSALYFCASSASGASYEQYFGPGTRLTVT.

The chain combines TRBV19 with TRBJ1-5; D is possibly TRBD1 (6 bases). Trimming shortened V by 4 bases and J by 0 bases, and 19 bases separated the two germline ends. Germline assignment: CDR1 LNHDA and CDR2 SQIVND (reference sequence). The CDR3 is 18 residues long. The CDR3 region is CASSRKDSQLVSNQPQHF. The CDR3 DNA reads as TGTGCCAGTAGTAGAAAGGACAGCCAGCTAGTTAGCAATCAGCCCCAGCATTTT.

This rearrangement joins TRBV10-3 to TRBJ2-5; tentative D call: TRBD2 (6 bases). V lost 10 bases to trimming and J lost 4 bases, with 19 bases between them. The CDR3 has 14 amino acids. The germline V gene encodes CDR1 ENHRY and CDR2 SYGVKD. This CDR3 reads CATAGGAAGETQYF. CDR3 sequence (DNA): TGTGCCACTGCTGGCGGGGCGGCGGGAGAGACCCAGTACTTC.

This clone was observed a handful of times. The chain uses TRBV30 and TRBJ2-1; TRBD2 matches at 8 bases. Germline V gives CDR1 GTSNPN, CDR2 SVGIG (reference sequence). V was pared by 2 bases and J by 0 bases, with 6 bases of the junction left unmatched. This CDR3 is built from 16 residues. The CDR3 DNA follows: TGTGCCTGGAGTCTCGGTCGGGGGGGCTCCTACAATGAGCAGTTCTTC. Translating it yields CAWSLGRGGSYNEQFF.

Points on this clone: Other DNA sequences within the sample encode an identical CDR3. The rearrangement links TRBV7-3 to TRBJ2-3; maybe TRBD1 (7 bases). Trimming stripped 5 bases from V and 6 bases from J, with 18 bases between. The germline CDR1 and CDR2 sequences are SGHTA and FQGTGA. The CDR3 is made up of 15 amino acids. For the CDR3, the DNA is TGTGCCAGCAGCCCCTCAGGAGGGGGCGGGGATACGCAGTATTTT. This encodes CASSPSGGGGDTQYF.

V gene TRBV19 combines with J gene TRBJ2-7; the match to TRBD1 covers 7 bases. With V trimmed by 5 bases and J by 5 bases, 9 bases remained unmatched. Germline V gene sequence: CDR1 LNHDA, CDR2 SQIVND (reference sequence). The CDR3 sequence is 14 residues long. The chain's CDR3 is CASSRQGRANEQYF. The CDR3, as DNA: TGTGCCAGTAGTCGACAGGGTAGGGCAAACGAGCAGTACTTC.

The rearrangement joins TRBV4-2 to TRBJ1-1; D may be TRBD1 (6 bases). Germline CDR1 reads LGHNA; CDR2 reads YNFKEQ. The V and J ends lost 4 bases and 7 bases respectively, with 16 bases between them. The CDR3 consists of 14 residues. The CDR3 region has the DNA TGTGCCAGCAGCCCAACGGACAGCAACGTTGAAGCTTTCTTT. Encoded protein: CASSPTDSNVEAFF.

The J gene is TRBJ2-7, the V gene TRBV7-2, with a tentative D call TRBD1 (5 bases). V gave up 1 base and J gave up 1 base, with 11 bases separating them. This CDR3 comprises 15 residues. Per the germline V gene, CDR1 is SGHTA and CDR2 is FQGNSA. CDR3 bases: TGTGCCAGCAGCTTAGACTGGGGCAGTTCCTACGAGCAGTACTTC. It codes for CASSLDWGSSYEQYF. The variable domain in full, with the rest retrieved from reference TRBV7-2 and TRBJ2-7, is GAGVSQSPSNKVTEKGKDVELRCDPISGHTALYWYRQSLGQGLEFLIYFQGNSAPDKSGLPSDRFSAERTGGSVSTLTIQRTQQEDSAVYLCASSLDWGSSYEQYFGPGTRLTVT.

The gene calls are TRBV9 and TRBJ2-5; 8 nucleotides agree with TRBD2. The germline CDR1 and CDR2 sequences are SGDLS and YYNGEE. The trim removed 0 bases at V and 2 bases at J, leaving 6 bases unmatched. The CDR3 spans 16 residues. The CDR3 DNA sequence: TGTGCCAGCAGCGTAGGGGTCGGGGGGGCGCAAGAGACCCAGTACTTC. Residues: CASSVGVGGAQETQYF.

This clone has a single count. The chain employs TRBV19 and TRBJ1-2; no clear D gene. This CDR3 has 13 amino acids. Germline assignment: CDR1 LNHDA and CDR2 SQIVND (reference sequence). Trimming shortened V by 2 bases and J by 8 bases, and 12 bases separated the two germline ends. The CDR3 loop is CASSINEVRGYTF. CDR3 bases: TGTGCCAGTAGTATAAATGAGGTCCGGGGCTACACCTTC. The full variable domain, in which reference TRBV19 and TRBJ1-2 provide the parts outside the CDR3, is DGGITQSPKYLFRKEGQNVTLSCEQNLNHDAMYWYRQDPGQGLRLIYYSQIVNDFQKGDIAEGYSVSREKKESFPLTVTSAQKNPTAFYLCASSINEVRGYTFGSGTRLTVV.

V and J are TRBV11-1 and TRBJ1-1; TRBD1 is a possible D gene (6 bases). From germline, CDR1 is SGHAT and CDR2 FQDESV (reference sequence). This CDR3 contains 14 residues. V lost 8 bases and J lost 5, with 18 bases in between. CDR3 DNA sequence: TGTGCCAGCGGGGGGGCGGTCCGGGGGACTGAAGCTTTCTTT. Residues: CASGGAVRGTEAFF.

This sequence joins TRBV5-1 and TRBJ1-1, with a possible D match to TRBD1 (5 bases). Germline values: CDR1 SGHRS, CDR2 YFSETQ. V was trimmed by 5 bases and J by 4 bases, leaving 12 bases between them. The CDR3 runs to 13 residues. DNA of the CDR3: TGCGCCAGCAGTTTCGTTCAGGGCACTGAAGCTTTCTTT. Protein sequence: CASSFVQGTEAFF.

Here the CDR3 DNA reads TGTGCCACCAGCAGACTCCCTCGGGGGGCTAACTATGGCTACACCTTC. This gives the protein CATSRLPRGANYGYTF. This chain uses TRBV15 with TRBJ1-2, with D perhaps TRBD1 (5 bases). Trimming removed 2 bases from V and 0 bases from J, with 13 bases in between. Germline-derived CDR1 and CDR2 are LNHNV and YYDKDF (reference sequence). This CDR3 is built from 16 residues.

The rearrangement links TRBV7-2 to TRBJ1-3; no clear D. V was clipped by 4 bases and J by 4 bases, with 11 bases between them. Germline V gene data show CDR1 as SGHTA and CDR2 as FQGNSA. The CDR3 has 14 amino acids. The CDR3 DNA sequence: TGTGCCAGCAGCTATGGACTCTCCGGAAACACCATATATTTT. This encodes CASSYGLSGNTIYF.